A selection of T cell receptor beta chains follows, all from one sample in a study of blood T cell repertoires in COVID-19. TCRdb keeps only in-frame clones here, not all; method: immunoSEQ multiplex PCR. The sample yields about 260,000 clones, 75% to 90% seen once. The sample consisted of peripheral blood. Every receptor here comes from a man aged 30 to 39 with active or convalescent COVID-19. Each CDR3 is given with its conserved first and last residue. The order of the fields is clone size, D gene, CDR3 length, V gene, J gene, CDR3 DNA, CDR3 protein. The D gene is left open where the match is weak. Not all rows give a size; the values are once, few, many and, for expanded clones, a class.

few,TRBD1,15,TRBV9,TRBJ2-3,TGTGCCAGCAGCAGAGACAGGGGAGGCACAGATACGCAGTATTTT,CASSRDRGGTDTQYF
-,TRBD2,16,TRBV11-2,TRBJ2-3,TGTGCCAGCAGCTTACGGGGGACTAGCTTCACAGATACGCAGTATTTT,CASSLRGTSFTDTQYF
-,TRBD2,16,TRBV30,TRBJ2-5,TGTGCCTGGAGTGTACCCACTGGCGGGGGGAGGGAGACCCAGTACTTC,CAWSVPTGGGRETQYF
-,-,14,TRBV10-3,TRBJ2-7,TGTGCCATCAGTGAGCCCATACAGGGCTACGAGCAGTACTTC,CAISEPIQGYEQYF
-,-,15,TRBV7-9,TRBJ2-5,TGTGCCAGCAGCAACAGGGTTAAGGCTGGGGAGACCCAGTACTTC,CASSNRVKAGETQYF
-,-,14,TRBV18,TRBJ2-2,TGTGCCAGCACTGCCCGGGTGAACACCGGGGAGCTGTTTTTT,CASTARVNTGELFF
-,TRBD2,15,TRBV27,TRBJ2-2,TGTGCCAGCAGCAGACTAGCGGGAACAACCGGGGAGCTGTTTTTT,CASSRLAGTTGELFF
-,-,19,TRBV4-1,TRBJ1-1,TGCGCCAGCAGCCACCCGGTCTCCCTTCAGGACAGAAGAGGCACTGAAGCTTTCTTT,CASSHPVSLQDRRGTEAFF
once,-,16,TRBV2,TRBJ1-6,TGTGCCAGCAGTGAACAAACGAGCTCCTATAATTCACCCCTCCACTTT,CASSEQTSSYNSPLHF
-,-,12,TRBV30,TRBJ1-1,TGTGCCTGGAGTCCATTGAACACTGAAGCTTTCTTT,CAWSPLNTEAFF
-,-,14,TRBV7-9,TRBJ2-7,TGTGCCAGCAGCTTCGAGCGGAAGACCTACGAGCAGTACTTC,CASSFERKTYEQYF
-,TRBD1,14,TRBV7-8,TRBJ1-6,TGTGCCAGCAGCTTAGCCAGGGGGGAATCACCCCTCCACTTT,CASSLARGESPLHF
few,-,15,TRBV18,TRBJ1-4,TGTGCCAGCTCACCAGCGGGAGGCGGTAATGAAAAACTGTTTTTT,CASSPAGGGNEKLFF
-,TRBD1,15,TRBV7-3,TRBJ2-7,TGTGCCAGCAGCTTAACCGGGACAGGTCGGGACGAGCAGTACTTC,CASSLTGTGRDEQYF
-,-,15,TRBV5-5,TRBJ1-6,TGTGCCAGCAGCCGGGATGGGGATAGCGATTCACCCCTCCACTTT,CASSRDGDSDSPLHF
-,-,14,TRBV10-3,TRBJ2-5,TGTGCCATCAGTGATGCCCCTAGTCCGGGGACCCAGTACTTC,CAISDAPSPGTQYF
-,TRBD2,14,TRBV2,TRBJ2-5,TGTGCCAGCAGGCAAGCGGGGGCTGAGGGGACCCAGTACTTC,CASRQAGAEGTQYF
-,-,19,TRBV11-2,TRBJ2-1,TGTGCCAGCAGCCTTCGCAAAAAAAGACTAGACAGATCCTACAATGAGCAGTTCTTC,CASSLRKKRLDRSYNEQFF
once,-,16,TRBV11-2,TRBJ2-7,TGTGCCAGCAGCACCCCTAGTTCCCTACGCTCCTACGAGCAGTACTTC,CASSTPSSLRSYEQYF
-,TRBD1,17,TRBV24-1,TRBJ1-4,TGTGCCACCAGTGATTTGCTTGAACAGGGGTCTAATGAAAAACTGTTTTTT,CATSDLLEQGSNEKLFF
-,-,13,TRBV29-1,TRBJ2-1,TGCAGCGTTATAAGGGGGCGCGGGGATGAGCAGTTCTTC,CSVIRGRGDEQFF
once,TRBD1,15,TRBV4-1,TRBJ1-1,TGCGCCAGCAGCCGAGCCGGGACAGGAGAGATGGAAGCTTTCTTT,CASSRAGTGEMEAFF
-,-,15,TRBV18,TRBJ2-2,TGTGCCAGCTCACTAGTAGAACCCCTGGCCGGGGAGCTGTTTTTT,CASSLVEPLAGELFF
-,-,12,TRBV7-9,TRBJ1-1,TGTGCCAGTAATCTAGCGAACACTGAAGCTTTCTTT,CASNLANTEAFF
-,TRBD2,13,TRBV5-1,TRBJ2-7,TGCGCCAGCAGCTTGGTCGGGGGGAAGGAGCAGTACTTC,CASSLVGGKEQYF
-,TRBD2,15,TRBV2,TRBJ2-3,TGTGCCATCAACCTACTAGCGGGGGAAACAGATACGCAGTATTTT,CAINLLAGETDTQYF
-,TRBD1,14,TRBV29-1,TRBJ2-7,TGCAGCGTGGAACCGGGACAGGGGCTGCACGAGCAGTACTTC,CSVEPGQGLHEQYF
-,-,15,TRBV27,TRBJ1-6,TGTGCCAGCAGTTTAGAGGAGGGCGATAATTCACCCCTCCACTTT,CASSLEEGDNSPLHF
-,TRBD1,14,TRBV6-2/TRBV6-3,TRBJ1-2,TGTGCCAGCAGTCGGACAGGGGATCTCTATGGCTACACCTTC,CASSRTGDLYGYTF
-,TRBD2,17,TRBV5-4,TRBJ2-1,TGTGCCAGCAGCGCCCTAGCGCGTAGCGGGGGGTATAATGAGCAGTTCTTC,CASSALARSGGYNEQFF
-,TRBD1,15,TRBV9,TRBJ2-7,TGTGCCAGCAGCGGAAGACAGGGGGCTCAAGGCGAGCAGTACTTC,CASSGRQGAQGEQYF
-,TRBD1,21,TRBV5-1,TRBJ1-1,TGCGCCAGCAGCACCTGGACAGGGGTCCTCGAAAGGCGTCCCCGGAACACTGAAGCTTTCTTT,CASSTWTGVLERRPRNTEAFF
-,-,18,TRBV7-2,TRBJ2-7,TGTGCCAGCAGCTTAGAGAAGATAGCGGTGGGGGGAAACTACGAGCAGTACTTC,CASSLEKIAVGGNYEQYF
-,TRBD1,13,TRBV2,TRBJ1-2,TGTGCCAGCGAGACAGGGGGCGGCTATGGCTACACCTTC,CASETGGGYGYTF
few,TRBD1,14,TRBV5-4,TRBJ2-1,TGTGCCAGCAGCCGGACAGGGGGCTTGGATGAGCAGTTCTTC,CASSRTGGLDEQFF
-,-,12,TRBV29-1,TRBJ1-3,TGCAGCGTAGAGACAGGAGGAAACACCATATATTTT,CSVETGGNTIYF
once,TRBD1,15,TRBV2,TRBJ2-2,TGTGCCAGCAGTGGGGGGGACAGGGTGGCCGGGGAGCTGTTTTTT,CASSGGDRVAGELFF
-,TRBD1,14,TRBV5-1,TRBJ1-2,TGCGCCAGCAGCTTGGAGGGGACAGGCTATGGCTACACCTTC,CASSLEGTGYGYTF
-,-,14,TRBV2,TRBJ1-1,TGTGCCAGCAGCAACCAGGGCGTGAACACTGAAGCTTTCTTT,CASSNQGVNTEAFF
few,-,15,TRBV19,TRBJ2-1,TGTGCCAGTAGCCTAGACAGCCTCGCCTACAATGAGCAGTTCTTC,CASSLDSLAYNEQFF
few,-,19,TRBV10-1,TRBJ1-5,TGCGCCAGCATACATGATCTTCGGGACAAGCGCCATGGCAATCAGCCCCAGCATTTT,CASIHDLRDKRHGNQPQHF
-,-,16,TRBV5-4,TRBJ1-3,TGTGCCAGCAGCTCGGAGGGCCTGAGGCCCTCGAACACCATATATTTT,CASSSEGLRPSNTIYF
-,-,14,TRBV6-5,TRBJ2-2,TGTGCCAGCAGGCATAGCGAGAACACCGGGGAGCTGTTTTTT,CASRHSENTGELFF
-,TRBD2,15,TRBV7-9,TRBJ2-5,TGTGCCAGCAGCCACCCGAGCGGGGGGGGAGAGACCCAGTACTTC,CASSHPSGGGETQYF
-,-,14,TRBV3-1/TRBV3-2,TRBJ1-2,TGTGCCAGCACCCCAGGTCGGCCCGACTATGGCTACACCTTC,CASTPGRPDYGYTF
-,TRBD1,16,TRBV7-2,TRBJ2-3,TGTGCCAGCAGCTTTGCGACAGGGACAAGCACAGATACGCAGTATTTT,CASSFATGTSTDTQYF
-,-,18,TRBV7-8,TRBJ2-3,TGTGCCAGCAGCTTAGTCGCTCTAGGGGGGGGCACCGCAGATACGCAGTATTTT,CASSLVALGGGTADTQYF
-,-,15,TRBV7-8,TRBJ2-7,TGTGCCACCACCTTGCTTATGACAGTTTCCTACGAGCAGTACTTC,CATTLLMTVSYEQYF
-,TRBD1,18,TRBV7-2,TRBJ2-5,TGTGCCAGCAGCTTTGCCTATTCACGACGGACAGGCCAAGAGACCCAGTACTTC,CASSFAYSRRTGQETQYF
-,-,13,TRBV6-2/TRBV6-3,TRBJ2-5,TGTGCCAGCAGTTACTTGTCGGTCGTGACCCAGTACTTC,CASSYLSVVTQYF
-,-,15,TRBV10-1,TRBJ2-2,TGCGCCAGCAGTGAGTCTGCTATCGACACCGGGGAGCTGTTTTTT,CASSESAIDTGELFF
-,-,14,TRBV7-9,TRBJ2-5,TGTGCCAGCAGCCAAACAGGTTTCCAGGAGACCCAGTACTTC,CASSQTGFQETQYF
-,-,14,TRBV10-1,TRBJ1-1,TGCGCCAGCAGTGAATACAGGGAAAACACTGAAGCTTTCTTT,CASSEYRENTEAFF
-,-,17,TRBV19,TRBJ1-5,TGTGCCAGTAGTTTAACAGGGTTTAAGTCTGGCAATCAGCCCCAGCATTTT,CASSLTGFKSGNQPQHF
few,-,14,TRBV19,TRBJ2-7,TGTGCCAGTAGTTCCCGGCAAACCGAGGGCGAGCAGTACTTC,CASSSRQTEGEQYF